This TCR beta chain was captured by sequencing in a study of CD8 T cells in Susac syndrome. The CDR3 is 13 residues long. CDR1 is DFQATT, CDR2 SNEGSKA, per germline (reference sequence). V was cut by 2 bases and J by 4 bases, with 11 bases left in between. RNA, at about 0.45 to 1 ug, was reverse transcribed with random hexamers. A single record per CDR3 protein comes from TCRdb applying MiXCR to the immunoSEQ multiplex PCR reads. The repertoire holds 90,000 to 150,000 distinct CDR3 sequences, 85% to 95% seen once, with roughly 0.088% in the top ten. The rearrangement joins TRBV20-1 to TRBJ1-2; no clear D. The TCR was taken from a human donor with multiple sclerosis. The source material was CD4+ T cells from PBMCs. CDR3 protein: CSARNVGRYGYTF. The CDR3 DNA reads TGCAGTGCTAGAAACGTAGGGCGCTATGGCTACACCTTC.